The clone carrying this TCR beta chain showed up just a few times. Its matching antigen is unknown. The V and J ends lost 5 bases and 8 bases, in that order; junction bases with no gene match: 11. Germline V gives CDR1 SGHAT, CDR2 FQNNGV. The CDR3 spans 15 residues. The data originate from a study of cytomegalovirus exposure and HLA in healthy donors. The PCR contained 60 Vbeta and 13 Jbeta primers. The protocol was immunoSEQ multiplex PCR, while the TCRdb copy is restricted to in-frame clones and leaves out a portion. The sample consists of 100,000 to 150,000 clones, roughly 76% of them appearing once. Broader study findings: The classifier reportedly diagnosed cytomegalovirus status with high sensitivity and specificity. Equally common other TCR beta chains were less clonally expanded than HLA-associated ones, a later analysis found. For TCR beta chains, V- and J-gene trimming was later linked to a missense DCLRE1C variant.

The source of this sequence is an older woman in good health and CMV-seropositive. The V and J genes are TRBV11-2 and TRBJ1-2, with 10 nucleotides matching TRBD1. The sample was PBMCs. CDR3 amino acids: CASSGIQDRGNGYTF. CDR3 nucleotide sequence: TGTGCCAGCAGCGGCATCCAGGACAGGGGGAACGGCTACACCTTC. Full variable domain (remainder filled in from reference TRBV11-2 and TRBJ1-2): EAGVAQSPRYKIIEKRQSVAFWCNPISGHATLYWYQQILGQGPKLLIQFQNNGVVDDSQLPKDRFSAERLKGVDSTLKIQPAKLEDSAVYLCASSGIQDRGNGYTFGSGTRLTVV.